A single T cell receptor (beta chain) is shown here with its context. Its target is not known. The CDR3 regions of TCR beta were amplified from RNA transcripts. HTBI primers were the set used in a first-round RT-PCR of the TCR CDR3. Using its own MiXCR run on the multiplex PCR reads, TCRdb lists one record per CDR3 protein. The sample lists approximately 360,000 distinct CDR3 sequences; roughly 14% were seen once. This record belongs to a study of T cells in Graves' hyperthyroidism and ophthalmopathy. From germline, CDR1 is MGHDK and CDR2 SYGVNS. There are 13 residues in the CDR3. V gave up 7 bases and J gave up 1 base; unmatched junction bases: 3. Study-wide findings and caveats: Most expanded thyroid clonotypes above 0.001 also appeared in blood.

The chain is built from TRBV25-1 and TRBJ2-5, with 7 bases lining up with TRBD1. The receptor was derived from a woman under 30 with Graves' hyperthyroidism that later progressed to Graves' ophthalmopathy. Material: blood. The DNA for the CDR3 is TGTGCCAGCAACGACAGGGTCCAAGAGACCCAGTACTTC. It yields the protein CASNDRVQETQYF.